The T cell receptor (beta chain) described here comes from a study of regulatory T cells in long-lasting Graves disease (dated by TCRdb to the early 2020s). Background on the whole study: In the newly diagnosed Graves' disease group, patients had been taking antithyroid drugs for less than 3 months. Peripheral blood TCR sequencing and RNA sequencing compared persistent Graves' disease patients with newly diagnosed Graves' disease patients. The study was conducted in China and was registered as a clinical trial. A total of some 35 samples underwent TCR sequencing: around 13 from persistent and roughly 20 from newly diagnosed Graves' disease patients.

Overall results and qualifications from the work: The small sample size was acknowledged by the authors as a limitation that may reduce accuracy. Patients with persistent disease shared more public clonotypes (around 2,700) than newly diagnosed patients did (approximately 1,000). Sequencing and analysis were limited to the TCR beta chain. The study examined only peripheral blood because the primary lesion, thyroid tissue, could not be accessed. Persistent disease showed preferential use of TRBV28, TRBJ1-2 and TRBJ2-5, whereas newly diagnosed disease favored TRBV20-1 and TRBJ2-1. Lower TCR Shannon entropy and fewer highly expanded clones were observed in persistent Graves' disease patients than in newly diagnosed patients, which suggested clonal expansion.

According to the study, the label for this sample's time point signals: newly diagnosed GD, antithyroid drugs for less than 3 months. RNA was extracted from PBMCs in TRIzol for both TCR sequencing and RNA sequencing. Graves' disease was diagnosed according to American Thyroid Association guidelines. Patients were recruited from an endocrinology department in Xi'an, China. From each patient, around 8.3 milliliters of peripheral blood was collected into an EDTA anticoagulant tube. Ficoll Paque Plus density gradient separation was used to isolate PBMCs, and no additional T cell sorting was done. An Agilent 2100 Bioanalyzer and agarose gel were used to check RNA quality, and a NanoDrop 2000 was used to measure RNA concentration. V is clipped by 3 bases and J by 5 bases, and the sequence between their germline boundaries is 13 bases long. The CDR3 contains 14 residues, cysteine and phenylalanine counted. The only DNA kept is the CDR3, 42 bases in frame from the first base. The germline V gene encodes CDR1 SGHRS and CDR2 YFSETQ.

Library method: multiplex PCR. Sequencing instrument: Illumina HiSeq 4000. TCR beta libraries were built with iRepertoire HTBI primers and Arm-PCR amplification of CDR3 regions. Gel purification was performed on PCR products prior to sequencing. Per the original workflow: Gene usage analysis of CDR3 amino acid clonotypes used the 55 to 65 TRBV and more than 13 TRBJ segments found across samples. Filtered high-quality paired reads were merged into contigs using COPE and FqMerger. Contigs were aligned with BLAST to IMGT TRBV, TRBD and TRBJ reference genes, and CDR3 was defined per IMGT. Any clonotype with a frequency above 0.1% was counted as a highly expanded clone. Repertoire diversity was measured by Shannon entropy, and V-J evenness by the Gini coefficient. Clonotypes shared by more than one individual were considered public. TCRdb itself trimmed the public reads at Q25 with fastp, ran MiXCR and retained productive beta chains. Every distinct CDR3 protein forms one entry, paired with its most common genes and DNA. What appears here as the V and J calls and clone size reflects TCRdb's work, not the paper's. Recorded for this sample are 510,000 or so distinct CDR3 sequences; around 12% of them occurred a single time. 7.5% to 9% of the sample lies in the top ten.

At least ten counts were recorded for this clonotype. Its antigen is not yet known. No base-level quality is on record; no much larger clone is a single base apart. These data also formed part of another study, on T cells in Graves' hyperthyroidism and ophthalmopathy. As noted in the second study: A patient counted as having stable Graves' hyperthyroidism if no progression to ophthalmopathy occurred over 18 months of follow-up. Hyperthyroidism patients were newly diagnosed, with disease duration under 2 months, and aged 18 to 65 years. Exclusion was applied to patients with uncontrolled infections, other autoimmune diseases, pregnancy or lactation. Diagnoses were established on the basis of clinical symptoms, serum thyroxine and TRAb, thyroid ultrasound, and orbital computed tomography. The TCR CDR3 was subjected to a first round of RT-PCR using the HTBI primer set and the Qiagen OneStep RT-PCR kit. Blood samples also contained most of the expanded thyroid clonotypes (frequency above 0.001), which suggests that blood repertoires may reflect thyroid immune responses. A model built on a 13 V-J signature distinguished ophthalmopathy from stable hyperthyroidism, reaching 85% to 90% sensitivity and around 81% specificity in cross-validation and 80%/75% in testing. In validation, the model predicted progression to ophthalmopathy a median of about 6.5 months before onset, with roughly 71% sensitivity and just under 75% specificity. To identify TCR V-J signatures that set the groups apart, the researchers used a discovery cohort of roughly 100 patients, made up of roughly 40 with Graves' ophthalmopathy and 57 with stable Graves' hyperthyroidism. Whether ophthalmopathy could be predicted prospectively was tested in an independent validation cohort made up of roughly 19 hyperthyroidism patients plus 17 patients who later progressed to ophthalmopathy. The 100 or so discovery patients were randomly split 7:3 into training and test sets. In addition, the study compared T-cell repertoires in thyroid tissue and in blood from about 6 Graves' hyperthyroidism patients. Once sampling was done, hyperthyroidism patients were given methimazole at a starting dose of 30 mg daily, whereas ophthalmopathy patients were given high-dose intravenous methylprednisolone. Libraries were constructed in a second round of multiplex PCR, after which size selection and purification were performed. The libraries were sequenced on an Illumina HiSeq2000 using paired-end 100 bp reads. SOAPnuke was used to process the raw data, throwing out any read that contained adapters or uncalled bases, had a mean Phred below 15, or lacked an exact constant-primer or identifier match. COPE v1.2.5 was used to merge the high-quality paired reads, and each unique nucleotide sequence was defined as a clonotype. MiTCR v1.1 was used to align clonotypes to the IMGT TRBV, TRBD and TRBJ reference segments. The analysis was restricted to V-J combinations with a frequency above 0.0001, which together covered roughly 99% of the repertoires. The TCS score was defined as the ratio of F50 (clonal expansion) to E x V (chaos), calculated using BLOSUM62-based TCRdist between CDR3 peptides within each V-J. Welch's t-statistics and random forest reduced roughly 530 V-J features to roughly 13, which were used in a naive Bayes classifier (R e1071). Sample size was not statistically predetermined, and investigators were not blinded to group allocation. The paper describes TCR Vbeta CDR3 sequencing of more than 120 peripheral blood samples, made up of roughly 40 ophthalmopathy patients, over 70 hyperthyroidism patients and 17 progressor patients.

The sample in question was peripheral blood mononuclear cells (PBMCs), obtained at new diagnosis, from a patient treated with antithyroid drugs. The sequence links TRBV5-1 to TRBJ2-3, with the D segment identity uncertain. This TCR came from a woman younger than 45 with Graves disease. Donor details come from another sample of the same person, matched by shared clones. The nucleotide sequence reads as follows: TGCGCCAGCAGCTCCGGTGGGGTAGGAGATACGCAGTATTTT. This is translated as CASSSGGVGDTQYF.